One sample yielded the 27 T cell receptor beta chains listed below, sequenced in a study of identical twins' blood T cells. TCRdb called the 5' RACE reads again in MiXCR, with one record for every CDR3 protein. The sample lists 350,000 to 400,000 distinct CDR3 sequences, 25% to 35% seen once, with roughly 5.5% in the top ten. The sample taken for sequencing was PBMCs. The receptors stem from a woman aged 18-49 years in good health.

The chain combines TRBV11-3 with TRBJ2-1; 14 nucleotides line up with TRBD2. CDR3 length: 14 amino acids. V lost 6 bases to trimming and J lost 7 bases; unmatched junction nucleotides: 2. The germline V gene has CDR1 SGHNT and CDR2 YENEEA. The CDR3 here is CASSWTSGGNEQFF. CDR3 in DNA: TGTGCCAGCAGTTGGACTAGCGGGGGGAATGAGCAGTTCTTC.

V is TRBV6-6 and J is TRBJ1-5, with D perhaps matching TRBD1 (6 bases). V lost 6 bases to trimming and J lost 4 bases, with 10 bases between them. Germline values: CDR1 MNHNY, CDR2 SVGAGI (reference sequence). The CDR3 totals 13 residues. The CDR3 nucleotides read TGTGCCAGCAGGGCAGGGGAGAATCAGCCCCAGCATTTT. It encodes CASRAGENQPQHF.

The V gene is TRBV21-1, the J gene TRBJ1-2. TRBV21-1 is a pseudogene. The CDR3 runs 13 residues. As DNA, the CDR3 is TGTGCCAGCAGGGAAAGGCAGTCCTATGGCTACACCTTC. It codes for CASRERQSYGYTF.

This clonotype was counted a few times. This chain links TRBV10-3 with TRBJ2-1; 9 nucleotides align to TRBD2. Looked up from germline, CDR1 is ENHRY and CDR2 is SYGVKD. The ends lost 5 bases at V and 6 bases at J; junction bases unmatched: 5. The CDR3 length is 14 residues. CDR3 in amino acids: CAISTSGRINEQFF. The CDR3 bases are TGTGCCATCAGTACGAGCGGGAGGATCAATGAGCAGTTCTTC.

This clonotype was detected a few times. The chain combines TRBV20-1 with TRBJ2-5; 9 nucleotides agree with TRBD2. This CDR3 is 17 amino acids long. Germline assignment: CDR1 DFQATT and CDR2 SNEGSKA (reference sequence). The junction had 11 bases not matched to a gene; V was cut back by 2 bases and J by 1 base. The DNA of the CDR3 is TGCAGTGCTAGACCGCGGGGGGGCCTTTTTTTCCAAGAGACCCAGTACTTC. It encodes CSARPRGGLFFQETQYF.

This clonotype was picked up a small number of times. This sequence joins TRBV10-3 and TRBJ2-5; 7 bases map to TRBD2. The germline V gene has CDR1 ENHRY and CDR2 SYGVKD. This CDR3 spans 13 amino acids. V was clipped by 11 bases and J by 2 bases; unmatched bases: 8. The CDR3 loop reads CAVGRGSQETQYF. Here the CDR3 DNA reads TGTGCCGTTGGGAGGGGCAGTCAAGAGACCCAGTACTTC.

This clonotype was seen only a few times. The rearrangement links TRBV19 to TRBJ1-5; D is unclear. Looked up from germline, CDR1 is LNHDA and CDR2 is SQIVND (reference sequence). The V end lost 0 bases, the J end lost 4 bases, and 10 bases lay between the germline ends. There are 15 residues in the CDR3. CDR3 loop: CASSIDHLKNQPQHF. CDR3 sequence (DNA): TGTGCCAGTAGTATAGATCACTTGAAAAATCAGCCCCAGCATTTT. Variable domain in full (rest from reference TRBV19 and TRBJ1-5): DGGITQSPKYLFRKEGQNVTLSCEQNLNHDAMYWYRQDPGQGLRLIYYSQIVNDFQKGDIAEGYSVSREKKESFPLTVTSAQKNPTAFYLCASSIDHLKNQPQHFGDGTRLSIL.

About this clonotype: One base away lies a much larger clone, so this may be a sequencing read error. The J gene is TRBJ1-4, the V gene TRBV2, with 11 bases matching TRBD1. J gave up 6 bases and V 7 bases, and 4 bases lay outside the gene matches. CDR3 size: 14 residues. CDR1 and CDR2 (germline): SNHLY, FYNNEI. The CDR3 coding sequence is TGTGCCAGCAACAAGGGACAGGGGGATGAAAAACTGTTTTTT. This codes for CASNKGQGDEKLFF.

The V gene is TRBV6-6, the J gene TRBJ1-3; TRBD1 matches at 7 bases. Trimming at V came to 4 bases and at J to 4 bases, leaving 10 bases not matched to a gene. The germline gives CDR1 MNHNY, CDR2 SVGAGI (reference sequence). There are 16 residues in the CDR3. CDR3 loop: CASSSDDREYGNTIYF. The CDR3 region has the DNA TGTGCCAGCAGTTCCGATGACAGGGAGTACGGAAACACCATATATTTT.

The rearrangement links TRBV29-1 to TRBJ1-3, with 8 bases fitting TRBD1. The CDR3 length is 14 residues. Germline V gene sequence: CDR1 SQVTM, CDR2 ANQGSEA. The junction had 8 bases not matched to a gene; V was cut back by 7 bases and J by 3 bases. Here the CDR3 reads CSATGGLGGNTIYF. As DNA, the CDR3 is TGCAGCGCCACAGGGGGTTTAGGTGGAAACACCATATATTTT.

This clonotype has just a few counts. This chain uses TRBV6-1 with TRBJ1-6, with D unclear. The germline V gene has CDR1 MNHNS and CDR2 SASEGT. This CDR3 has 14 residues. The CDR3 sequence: CATSHSYDGSPLHF. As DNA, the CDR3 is TGTGCGACCTCACACAGCTACGATGGATCACCCCTCCACTTT.

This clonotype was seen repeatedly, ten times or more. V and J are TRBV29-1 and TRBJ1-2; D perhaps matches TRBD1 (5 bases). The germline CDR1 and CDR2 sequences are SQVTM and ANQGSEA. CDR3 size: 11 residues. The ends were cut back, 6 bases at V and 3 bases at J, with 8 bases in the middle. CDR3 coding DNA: TGCAGCGTGGGGACGGACTATGGCTACACCTTC. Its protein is CSVGTDYGYTF.

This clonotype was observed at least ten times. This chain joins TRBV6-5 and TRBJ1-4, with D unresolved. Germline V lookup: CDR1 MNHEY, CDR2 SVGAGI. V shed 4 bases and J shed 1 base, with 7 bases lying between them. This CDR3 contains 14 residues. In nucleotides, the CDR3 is TGTGCCAGCAGTTCTGAGGGAACTAATGAAAAACTGTTTTTT. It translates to CASSSEGTNEKLFF.

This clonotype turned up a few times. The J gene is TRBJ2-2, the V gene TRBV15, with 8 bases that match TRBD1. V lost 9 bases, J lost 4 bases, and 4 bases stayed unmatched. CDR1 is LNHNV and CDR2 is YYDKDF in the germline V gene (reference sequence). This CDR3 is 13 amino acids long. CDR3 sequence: CATTTGATGELFF. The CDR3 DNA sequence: TGTGCCACGACGACAGGGGCCACCGGGGAGCTGTTTTTT.

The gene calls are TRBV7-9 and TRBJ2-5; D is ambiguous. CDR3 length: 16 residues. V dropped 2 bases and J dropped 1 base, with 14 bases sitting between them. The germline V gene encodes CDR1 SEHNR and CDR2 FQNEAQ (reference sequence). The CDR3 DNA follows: TGTGCCAGCAGCTTATTGGGTGGTACGTTCCAAGAGACCCAGTACTTC. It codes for CASSLLGGTFQETQYF.

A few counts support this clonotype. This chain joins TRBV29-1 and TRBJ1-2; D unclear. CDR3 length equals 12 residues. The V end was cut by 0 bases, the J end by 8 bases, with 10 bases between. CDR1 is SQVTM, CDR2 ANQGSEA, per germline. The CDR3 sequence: CSVEDRIWGYTF. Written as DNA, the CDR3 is TGCAGCGTTGAAGATCGTATTTGGGGCTACACCTTC.

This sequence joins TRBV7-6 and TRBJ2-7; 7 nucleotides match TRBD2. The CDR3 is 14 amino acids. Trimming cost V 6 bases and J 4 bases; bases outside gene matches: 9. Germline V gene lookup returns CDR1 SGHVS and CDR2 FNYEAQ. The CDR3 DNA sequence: TGTGCCAGCAGTGATAGAGCGGGATTTTACGAGCAGTACTTC. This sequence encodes CASSDRAGFYEQYF.

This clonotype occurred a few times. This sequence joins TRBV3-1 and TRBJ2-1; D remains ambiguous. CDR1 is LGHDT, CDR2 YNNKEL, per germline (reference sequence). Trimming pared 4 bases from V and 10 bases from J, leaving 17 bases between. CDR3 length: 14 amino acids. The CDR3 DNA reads TGTGCCAGCAGCCCGCCCGGACGTCCGGAGGAGCAGTTCTTC. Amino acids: CASSPPGRPEEQFF.

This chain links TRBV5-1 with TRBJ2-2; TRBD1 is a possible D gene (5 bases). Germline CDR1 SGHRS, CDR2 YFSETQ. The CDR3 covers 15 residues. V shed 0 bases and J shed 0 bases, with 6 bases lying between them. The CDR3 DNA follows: TGCGCCAGCAGCTTGGCAGGGTCGAACACCGGGGAGCTGTTTTTT. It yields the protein CASSLAGSNTGELFF.

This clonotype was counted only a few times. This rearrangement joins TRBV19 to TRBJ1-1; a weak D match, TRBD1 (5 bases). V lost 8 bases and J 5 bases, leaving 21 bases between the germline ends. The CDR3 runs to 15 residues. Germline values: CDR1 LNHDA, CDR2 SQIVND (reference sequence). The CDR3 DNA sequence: TGTGCCAGTGGCTCCTTTGGGGGGGGTGGGACTGAAGCTTTCTTT. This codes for CASGSFGGGGTEAFF.

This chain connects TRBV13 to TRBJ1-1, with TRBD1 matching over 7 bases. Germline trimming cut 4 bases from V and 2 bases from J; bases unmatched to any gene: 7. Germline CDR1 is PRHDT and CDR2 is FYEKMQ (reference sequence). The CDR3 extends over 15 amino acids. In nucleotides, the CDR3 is TGTGCCAGCAGCTCCCAACAGGGGTCAAACACTGAAGCTTTCTTT. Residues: CASSSQQGSNTEAFF.

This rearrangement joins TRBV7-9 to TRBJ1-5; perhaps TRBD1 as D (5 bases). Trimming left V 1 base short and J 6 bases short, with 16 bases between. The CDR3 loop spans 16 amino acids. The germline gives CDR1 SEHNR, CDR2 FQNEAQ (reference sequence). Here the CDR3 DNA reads TGTGCCAGCAGCTTAGGGGCAGGGTCACTCCGTCAGCCCCAGCATTTT. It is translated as CASSLGAGSLRQPQHF.

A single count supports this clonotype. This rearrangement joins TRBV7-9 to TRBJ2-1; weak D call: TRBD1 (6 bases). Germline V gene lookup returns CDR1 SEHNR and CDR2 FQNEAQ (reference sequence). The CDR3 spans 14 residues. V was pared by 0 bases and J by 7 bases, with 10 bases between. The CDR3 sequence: CASSLARGKNEQFF. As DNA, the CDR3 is TGTGCCAGCAGCTTAGCAAGGGGGAAGAATGAGCAGTTCTTC.

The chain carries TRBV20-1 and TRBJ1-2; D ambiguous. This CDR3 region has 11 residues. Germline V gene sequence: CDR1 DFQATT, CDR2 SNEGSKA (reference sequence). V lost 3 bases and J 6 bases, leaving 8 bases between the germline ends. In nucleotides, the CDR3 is TGCAGTGCTAGCGGTCGGGATGGCTACACCTTC. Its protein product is CSASGRDGYTF.

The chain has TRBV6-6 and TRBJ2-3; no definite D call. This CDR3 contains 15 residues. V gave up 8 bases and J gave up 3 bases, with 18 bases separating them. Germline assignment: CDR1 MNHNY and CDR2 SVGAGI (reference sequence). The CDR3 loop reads CASSNPGPGTDTQYF. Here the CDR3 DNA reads TGTGCCAGCTCCAACCCCGGCCCAGGAACAGATACGCAGTATTTT.

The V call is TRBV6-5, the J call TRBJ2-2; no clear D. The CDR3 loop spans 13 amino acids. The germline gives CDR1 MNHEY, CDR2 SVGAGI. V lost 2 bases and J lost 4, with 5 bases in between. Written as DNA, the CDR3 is TGTGCCAGCAGTTACCCGGCCACCGGGGAGCTGTTTTTT. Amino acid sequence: CASSYPATGELFF.

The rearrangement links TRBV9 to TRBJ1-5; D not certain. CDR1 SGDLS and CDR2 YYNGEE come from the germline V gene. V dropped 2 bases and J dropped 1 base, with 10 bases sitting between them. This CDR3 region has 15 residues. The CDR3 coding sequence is TGTGCCAGCAGCGTGTCCGGAGCGAGCAATCAGCCCCAGCATTTT. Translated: CASSVSGASNQPQHF. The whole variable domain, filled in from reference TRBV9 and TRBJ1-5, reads DSGVTQTPKHLITATGQRVTLRCSPRSGDLSVYWYQQSLDQGLQFLIQYYNGEERAKGNILERFSAQQFPDLHSELNLSSLELGDSALYFCASSVSGASNQPQHFGDGTRLSIL.